This T cell receptor beta chain was sequenced during a study of Ad26.COV2.S vaccination and SARS-CoV-2 variants. Per the germline V gene, CDR1 is SGHDN and CDR2 is FVKESK. The V end was cut by 1 base, the J end by 7 bases, with 8 bases between. The CDR3 covers 13 residues. The treatment here: approximately 18 received Ad26.COV2.S at low or high dose, single or two shots; a few received placebo; per-sample allocation not given. Collection of the samples took place on day 63 after the first injection of vaccine or placebo. Vaccination used an Ad26 vector expressing Wuhan-strain SARS-CoV-2 spike. This clone was detected once. The antigen remains undetermined. Profiling relied on immunoSEQ multiplex PCR, and the TCRdb table lists in-frame clones only, not all of them. Counted here are fewer than 400,000 clones, around 91% occurring once; the ten biggest clones make up 1.5% to 2%. General study findings and limits: Whether participants received vaccine or placebo, their non-spike TCR breadth was similar.

The clonotype comes from a person between 18 and 65 years old who received the Ad26.COV2.S COVID-19 vaccine or a placebo. This specimen consisted of peripheral blood, obtained in a trial of Ad26.COV2.S vaccine versus placebo. The J gene is TRBJ2-1, the V gene TRBV14; D is uncertain. Here the CDR3 reads CASSQVLRNEQFF. The CDR3 nucleotides read TGTGCCAGCAGCCAAGTACTCCGTAATGAGCAGTTCTTC.